This T cell receptor beta chain originates from a study of cytomegalovirus exposure and HLA in healthy donors. Only one count was recorded for this clone. PCR involved 60 Vbeta and 13 Jbeta primers. Profiled with immunoSEQ multiplex PCR; TCRdb holds only in-frame clones, not every one. This table holds approximately 160,000 clones, roughly three quarters found once. The sample was PBMCs. The receptor's source is a woman between 40 and 50 years old in good health and CMV-seropositive.

The CDR3 sequence: CASSPGQLDQPQHF. The CDR3 DNA is TGTGCCAGCAGCCCCGGACAGCTTGATCAGCCCCAGCATTTT. This rearrangement joins TRBV7-9 to TRBJ1-5; D perhaps matches TRBD1 (6 bases). Germline loops: CDR1 SEHNR, CDR2 FQNEAQ (reference sequence). The CDR3 has 14 amino acids. The V gene lost 5 bases and the J gene lost 5 bases, with 13 bases spanning the gap.